This TCR beta chain was found in a study of early T cells in non-severe SARS-CoV-2 infection. Overall study findings and caveats: Matching against VDJdb likely underestimated virus-specific expansions, favoring anti-spike CD8.

This CDR3 has 15 residues. V gave up 0 bases and J gave up 0 bases, with 8 bases separating them. Germline V lookup: CDR1 ENHRY, CDR2 SYGVKD. Ten or more counts support this clonotype. What it recognizes is unknown. TCRdb used MiXCR to reprocess the 5' RACE reads, holding one entry per CDR3 protein. This sample has tens of thousands of distinct CDR3 sequences, with roughly 13% found just once. This sequence joins TRBV10-3 and TRBJ1-1; D gene ambiguous. This TCR derives from an adult who was a healthcare worker with PCR-confirmed SARS-CoV-2 infection or an uninfected control (not recorded which). The sequenced material came from whole blood. CDR3 nucleotides: TGTGCCATCAGTGAGTCGGTGGTGATGAACACTGAAGCTTTCTTT. It encodes CAISESVVMNTEAFF.